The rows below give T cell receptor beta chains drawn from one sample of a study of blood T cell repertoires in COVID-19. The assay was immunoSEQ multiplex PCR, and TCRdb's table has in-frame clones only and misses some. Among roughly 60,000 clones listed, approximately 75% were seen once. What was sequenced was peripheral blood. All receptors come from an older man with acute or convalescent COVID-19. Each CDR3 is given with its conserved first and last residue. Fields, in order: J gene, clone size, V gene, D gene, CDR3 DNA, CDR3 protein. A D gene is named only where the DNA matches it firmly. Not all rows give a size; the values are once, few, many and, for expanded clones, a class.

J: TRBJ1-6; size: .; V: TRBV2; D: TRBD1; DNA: TGTGCCAGCAGTTTATGGGACAGGGGTTCACCCCTCCACTTT; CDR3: CASSLWDRGSPLHF
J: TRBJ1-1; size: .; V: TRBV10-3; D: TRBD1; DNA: TGTGCCATACGACAGGGTTTGAACACTGAAGCTTTCTTT; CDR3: CAIRQGLNTEAFF
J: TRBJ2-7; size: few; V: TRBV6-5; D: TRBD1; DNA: TGTGCCAGCAGTTCGACTTACAGGGGGACCTACGAGCAGTACTTC; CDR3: CASSSTYRGTYEQYF
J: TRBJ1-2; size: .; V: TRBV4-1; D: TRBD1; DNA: TGCGCCAGCAGCCGACGACAGGGGTCAACGAACTATGGCTACACCTTC; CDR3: CASSRRQGSTNYGYTF
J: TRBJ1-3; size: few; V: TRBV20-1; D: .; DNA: TGCAGTGCTAGTGCAGGGGATAGGAACACCATATATTTT; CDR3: CSASAGDRNTIYF
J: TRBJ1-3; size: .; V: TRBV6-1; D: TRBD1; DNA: TGTGCCAGCAGCGAAGACGACAGGGGTTATACCATATATTTT; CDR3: CASSEDDRGYTIYF
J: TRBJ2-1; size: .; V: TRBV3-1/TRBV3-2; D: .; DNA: TGTGCCAGCAGCCAAGCGTCCGGCTCCTACAATGAGCAGTTCTTC; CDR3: CASSQASGSYNEQFF
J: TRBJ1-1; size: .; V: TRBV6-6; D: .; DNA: TGTGCCAGCAGTTATCAGGAACAGGGAACGGAAGCTTTCTTT; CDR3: CASSYQEQGTEAFF
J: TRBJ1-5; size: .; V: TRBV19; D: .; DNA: TGTGCCAGTAGCCCCATTTCTACAGGGCCCCAGCATTTT; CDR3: CASSPISTGPQHF
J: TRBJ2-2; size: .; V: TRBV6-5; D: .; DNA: TGTGCCAGCAGTTACTCCTCGGTAAACACCGGGGAGCTGTTTTTT; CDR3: CASSYSSVNTGELFF
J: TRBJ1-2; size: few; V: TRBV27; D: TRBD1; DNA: TGTGCCAGCAGGGGAAACAGGGGTGGCTATGGCTACACCTTC; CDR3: CASRGNRGGYGYTF
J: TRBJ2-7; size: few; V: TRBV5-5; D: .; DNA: TGTGCCAGCAGCTCGGTTGAGGAGCAGTACTTC; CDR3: CASSSVEEQYF
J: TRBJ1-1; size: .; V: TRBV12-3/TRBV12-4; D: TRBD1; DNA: TGTGCCAGCAGCCGCGACAGGGCCACTGAAGCTTTCTTT; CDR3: CASSRDRATEAFF
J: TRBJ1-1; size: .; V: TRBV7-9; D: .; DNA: TGTGCCAGCAGCTTCGGGGGGACCATGAACACTGAAGCTTTCTTT; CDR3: CASSFGGTMNTEAFF
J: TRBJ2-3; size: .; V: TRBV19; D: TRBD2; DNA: TGTGCCAGTAGTACGGGTAGCGGGGGCCCGAGGACGCAGTATTTT; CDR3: CASSTGSGGPRTQYF
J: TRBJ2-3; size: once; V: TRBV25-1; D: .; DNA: TGTGCCAGCAGTTCACGGCGGCGAGATACGCAGTATTTT; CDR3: CASSSRRRDTQYF
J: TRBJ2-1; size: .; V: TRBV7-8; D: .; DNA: TGTGCCAGCAGCCCAGGATATGAGCAGTTCTTC; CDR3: CASSPGYEQFF
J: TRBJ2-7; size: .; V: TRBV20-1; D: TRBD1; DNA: TGCAGTGCTAGTCCGGGACAGGGTTGGTTGAGCTCCTACGAGCAGTACTTC; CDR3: CSASPGQGWLSSYEQYF
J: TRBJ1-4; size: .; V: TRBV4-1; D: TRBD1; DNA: TGCGCCAGCAGCCAAGGTCAGGGGGCGGCCGGGTCGACTAATGAAAAACTGTTTTTT; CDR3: CASSQGQGAAGSTNEKLFF
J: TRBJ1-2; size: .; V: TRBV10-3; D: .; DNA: TGTGCCATCAGTGAGATGCGGGATGGCTACACCTTC; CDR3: CAISEMRDGYTF
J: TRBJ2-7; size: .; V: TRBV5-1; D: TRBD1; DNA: TGCGCCAGCAGCCCAAGGACAGGGGAGATGGGTCTTAGGCCCTACGAGCAGTACTTC; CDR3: CASSPRTGEMGLRPYEQYF
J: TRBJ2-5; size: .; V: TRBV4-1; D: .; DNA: TGCGCCAGCAGCCCCGCTCACCGGCAAGAGACCCAGTACTTC; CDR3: CASSPAHRQETQYF
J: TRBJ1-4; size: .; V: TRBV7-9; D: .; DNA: TGTGCCATTACTAGCGGGGGCCGGGAATGGGATCGGCTGTTTTTT; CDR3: CAITSGGREWDRLFF
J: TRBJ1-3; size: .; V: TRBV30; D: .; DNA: TGTGCCTGGACCCGTAGACAGGACGCGGGTGGAAACACCATATATTTT; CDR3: CAWTRRQDAGGNTIYF
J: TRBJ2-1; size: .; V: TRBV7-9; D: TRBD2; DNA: TGTGCCAGCGGCGGGGGGCAGCAGTTCTTC; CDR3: CASGGGQQFF
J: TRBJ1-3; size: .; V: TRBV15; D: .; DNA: TGTGCCACCAGCAGAGATCGGGTCTCTGGAAACACCATATATTTT; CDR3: CATSRDRVSGNTIYF
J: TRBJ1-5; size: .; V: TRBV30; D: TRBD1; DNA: TGTGCCTGGAGTGGGACAGGAAACAATCAGCCCCAGCATTTT; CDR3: CAWSGTGNNQPQHF
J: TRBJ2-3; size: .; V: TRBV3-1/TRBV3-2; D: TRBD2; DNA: TGTGCCAGCAGCCTCGGGGGGGGACTATCAGATACGCAGTATTTT; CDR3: CASSLGGGLSDTQYF
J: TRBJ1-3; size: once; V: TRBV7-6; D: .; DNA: TGTGCCAGCAGCTTATCTTCAGGGCGAGGAAACACCATATATTTT; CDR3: CASSLSSGRGNTIYF
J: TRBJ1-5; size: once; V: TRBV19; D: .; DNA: TGTGCCAGTAGTCAGGATCAGCCCCAGCATTTT; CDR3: CASSQDQPQHF
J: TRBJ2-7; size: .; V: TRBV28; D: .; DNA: TGTGCCAGCAGCCCCGGGGCCTACGAGCAGTACTTC; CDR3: CASSPGAYEQYF
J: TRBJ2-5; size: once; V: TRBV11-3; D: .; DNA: TGTGCCAGCAGCTTAGATGGAAGAACAGCCCAAGAGACCCAGTACTTC; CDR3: CASSLDGRTAQETQYF
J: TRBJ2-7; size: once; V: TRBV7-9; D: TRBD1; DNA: TGTGCCAGCAGCGACCCAGGACAGGGGGACCACGAGCAGTACTTC; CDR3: CASSDPGQGDHEQYF
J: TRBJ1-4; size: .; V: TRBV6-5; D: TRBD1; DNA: TGTGCCAGCAGTTACTTGACAGGGGGCGAAAAACTGTTTTTT; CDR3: CASSYLTGGEKLFF
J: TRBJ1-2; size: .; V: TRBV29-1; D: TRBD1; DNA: TGCAGCGCCGGGGACAGCTATGGCTACACCTTC; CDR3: CSAGDSYGYTF
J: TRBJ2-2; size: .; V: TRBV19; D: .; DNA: TGTGCCAGTGTAAAGGCAGGGGTGGGGTCCGGGGAGCTGTTTTTT; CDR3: CASVKAGVGSGELFF
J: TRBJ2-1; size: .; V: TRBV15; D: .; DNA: TGTGCCACCAGCAAGGGCAGGGGCTCCTACAATGAGCAGTTCTTC; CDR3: CATSKGRGSYNEQFF
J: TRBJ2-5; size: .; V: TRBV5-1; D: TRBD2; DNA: TGCGCCAGCAACCCGGTCCTAGCGGGGGGGGAGGAGACCCAGTACTTC; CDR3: CASNPVLAGGEETQYF
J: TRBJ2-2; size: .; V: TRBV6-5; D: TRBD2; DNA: TGTGCCAGCAGACGGGGGGGGAACACCGGGGAGCTGTTTTTT; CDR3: CASRRGGNTGELFF
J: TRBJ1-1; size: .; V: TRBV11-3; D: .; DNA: TGTGCCAGCAGTTCCGATCGGGGAGAAGCTTTCTTT; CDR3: CASSSDRGEAFF
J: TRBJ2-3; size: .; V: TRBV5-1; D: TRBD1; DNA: TGCGCCAGCAGCTTCCTAGGACAGGGGGCAGATACGCAGTATTTT; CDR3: CASSFLGQGADTQYF
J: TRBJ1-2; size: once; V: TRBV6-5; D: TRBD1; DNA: TGTGCCAGCAGTTACCGACAGGGGTGGAGTAACTATGGCTACACCTTC; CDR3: CASSYRQGWSNYGYTF
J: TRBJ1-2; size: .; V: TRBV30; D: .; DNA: TGTGCCTGGAGTCTCGGGATCAACTATGGCTACACCTTC; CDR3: CAWSLGINYGYTF
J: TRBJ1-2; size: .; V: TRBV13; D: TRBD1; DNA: TGTGCCAGCAGCATTGGACAGGGCTCTGTGGATGGCTACACCTTC; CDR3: CASSIGQGSVDGYTF
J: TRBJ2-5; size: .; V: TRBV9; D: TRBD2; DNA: TGTGCCAGCAGCGACGGGGGGGCCCAGGGAGAGACCCAGTACTTC; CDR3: CASSDGGAQGETQYF
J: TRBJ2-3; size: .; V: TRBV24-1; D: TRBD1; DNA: TGTGCCACCAGTGATTCGGGACAGGGGACAGATACGCAGTATTTT; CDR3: CATSDSGQGTDTQYF
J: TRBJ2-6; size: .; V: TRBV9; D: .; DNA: TGTGCCAGCAGCGGTGACACGAACTCTGGGGCCAACGTCCTGACTTTC; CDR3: CASSGDTNSGANVLTF
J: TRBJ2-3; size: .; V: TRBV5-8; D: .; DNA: TGTGCCAGCAGCTTGCGTGAGGGGGTCGGGACAGATACGCAGTATTTT; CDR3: CASSLREGVGTDTQYF
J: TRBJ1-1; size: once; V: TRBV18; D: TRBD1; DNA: TGTGCCAGCTCACCAGTTGTAGGACAGGATGAAGCTTTCTTT; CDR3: CASSPVVGQDEAFF
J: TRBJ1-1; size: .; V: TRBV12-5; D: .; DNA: TGTGCTAGTGGTTCGGAGACAGCGTACACTGAAGCTTTCTTT; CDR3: CASGSETAYTEAFF
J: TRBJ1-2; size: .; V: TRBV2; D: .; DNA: TGTGCCAGCTTAACAGGAAATCTGAACTATGGCTACACCTTC; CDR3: CASLTGNLNYGYTF
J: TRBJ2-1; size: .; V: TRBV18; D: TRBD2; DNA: TGTGCCAGCTCACCCCTCGGGACTACTAGGGAGCAGTTCTTC; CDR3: CASSPLGTTREQFF
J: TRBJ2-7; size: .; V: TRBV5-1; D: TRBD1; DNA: TGCGCCAGCAGCTTAACAGGGGGCCTTAGGAACGAGCAGTACTTC; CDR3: CASSLTGGLRNEQYF
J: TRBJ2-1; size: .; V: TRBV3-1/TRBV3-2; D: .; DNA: TGTGCCAGCAGCCAAGGGAGGAGGGAGCAGTTCTTC; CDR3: CASSQGRREQFF
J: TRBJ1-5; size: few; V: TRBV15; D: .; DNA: TGTGCCACCAGCAGAGTAGGGGATCAGCCCCAGCATTTT; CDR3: CATSRVGDQPQHF
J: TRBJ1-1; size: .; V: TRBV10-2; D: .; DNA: TGCGCCAGCAGTGAAACAGGGAACACTGAAGCTTTCTTT; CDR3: CASSETGNTEAFF
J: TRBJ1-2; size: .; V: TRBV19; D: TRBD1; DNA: TGTGCCAGTAACCCTGGGACAGGGGGCGTTTCTAACTATGGCTACACCTTC; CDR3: CASNPGTGGVSNYGYTF
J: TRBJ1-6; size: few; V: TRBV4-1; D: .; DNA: TGCGCCAGCAGCCAAGTGGGTGGGACTGATCGACACCCCCTCCACTTT; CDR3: CASSQVGGTDRHPLHF